Here is one TCR beta chain with its context. Its antigen is as yet unknown. Cells designated naive CD8 were CD45RO-negative and were positively selected for CCR7, with terminally differentiated effector memory CD45RA+ cells excluded. Genomic DNA of each subset was evenly split across several immunoSEQ plates. Study processing details: Junction-only immunoSEQ data arrived without quality scores, meaning filtering differed. TCRdb's table, derived via immunoSEQ multiplex PCR, lists solely in-frame clones and lacks some. V, J and clone size are those of that table, while D and trimming were read from the DNA. Of more than 2 million clones in the sample, less than 95% were seen once. This specimen comes from a study of shared clonotypes between healthy human individuals. Study conclusions and caveats: Having only a few donors restricted how much genetic and exposure-history diversity was captured. Clonotypes which were not shared had lower generation probabilities than clonotypes that all four donors shared.

Material for sequencing was naive CD8+ T cells sorted from blood. This clonotype originated in a man between 18 and 29 years old in good health.

CDR3 sequence: CASSLADRGLTTEAFF. CDR3 coding DNA: TGTGCCAGCAGCTTGGCCGACAGGGGGCTTACCACTGAAGCTTTCTTT. V is TRBV5-6 and J is TRBJ1-1; the match to TRBD1 covers 10 bases. Trimming at V came to 0 bases and at J to 4 bases, leaving 6 bases not matched to a gene. CDR3 length: 16 amino acids. Germline-derived CDR1 and CDR2 are SGHDT and YYEEEE. Full variable domain (missing parts from reference TRBV5-6 and TRBJ1-1): DAGVTQSPTHLIKTRGQQVTLRCSPKSGHDTVSWYQQALGQGPQFIFQYYEEEERQRGNFPDRFSGHQFPNYSSELNVNALLLGDSALYLCASSLADRGLTTEAFFGQGTRLTVV.